This is a list of T cell receptor beta chains from one sample in a study of neurological immune-mediated disorders. TCRdb passed the 5' RACE reads through MiXCR, listing each CDR3 protein once. The table includes roughly 48,000 distinct CDR3 sequences, roughly 23% detected once. The specimen was PBMCs. Every receptor here comes from a woman in her 70s in good health. The conserved cysteine and the conserved F or W are not part of the CDR3 here.

cdr3_length j_call v_call cdr3_aa
13 TRBJ1-4 TRBV6-5 ASSYQRIGSEKLF
14 TRBJ2-6 TRBV29-1 SVEGAGASGANVLT
18 TRBJ1-5 TRBV3-1 ASSQGTYTGAMKGNQPQH
13 TRBJ2-7 TRBV5-5 ASSLAVVADYEQY
14 TRBJ2-2 TRBV6-2/TRBV6-3 ASSYGAALNTGELF
12 TRBJ1-1 TRBV7-9 ASSRETGGTEAF
13 TRBJ1-6 TRBV5-1 ASRPRDSHNSPLH
12 TRBJ2-5 TRBV6-1 ASSEWQAIETQY
16 TRBJ1-6 TRBV10-3 AISEKMTGPRRNSPLH
10 TRBJ2-5 TRBV6-1 ASSEASETQY
14 TRBJ2-3 TRBV24-1 ATSDYRTGATDTQY
12 TRBJ1-2 TRBV7-2 ASSLVGPHVGYT
15 TRBJ1-2 TRBV7-2 ASSLAVQGVWSDGYT
12 TRBJ1-2 TRBV6-5 ASSYSRGNYGYT
10 TRBJ1-1 TRBV5-1 ASRPDGGEAF
11 TRBJ2-4 TRBV5-1 ASSTSGGDIQY
12 TRBJ2-7 TRBV28 ASSSGTLPYEQY
13 TRBJ2-1 TRBV5-1 ASSLSGLADDEQF
11 TRBJ2-5 TRBV29-1 SVDPQRQETQY
13 TRBJ2-2 TRBV4-1 ASRQDRGTTGELF
11 TRBJ2-5 TRBV5-5 ASTLAGEETQY
11 TRBJ2-1 TRBV7-2 ASSLVAGREQF
13 TRBJ2-7 TRBV5-1 ASSLWQFSSYEQY
11 TRBJ1-5 TRBV5-6 ASSLGRSQPQH
14 TRBJ2-7 TRBV3-1 ASSQAPAASSYEQY
9 TRBJ2-5 TRBV7-2 ASSPGGTQY
11 TRBJ1-2 TRBV7-6 ASSFGGYYGYT
11 TRBJ1-2 TRBV5-6 ASRIWGDYGYT
15 TRBJ2-5 TRBV5-1 ASSLAPLAGGQETQY
11 TRBJ2-3 TRBV11-2 ASSLDHTDTQY
11 TRBJ2-1 TRBV7-3 ASSFQLGNEQF
15 TRBJ2-7 TRBV5-4 ASSPTLSTTAAYEQY
12 TRBJ1-1 TRBV7-8 ASSNSDRGTEAF
10 TRBJ1-2 TRBV12-3/TRBV12-4 ASSLAKRGYT
13 TRBJ2-7 TRBV5-1 ASSLAPGQGVEQY